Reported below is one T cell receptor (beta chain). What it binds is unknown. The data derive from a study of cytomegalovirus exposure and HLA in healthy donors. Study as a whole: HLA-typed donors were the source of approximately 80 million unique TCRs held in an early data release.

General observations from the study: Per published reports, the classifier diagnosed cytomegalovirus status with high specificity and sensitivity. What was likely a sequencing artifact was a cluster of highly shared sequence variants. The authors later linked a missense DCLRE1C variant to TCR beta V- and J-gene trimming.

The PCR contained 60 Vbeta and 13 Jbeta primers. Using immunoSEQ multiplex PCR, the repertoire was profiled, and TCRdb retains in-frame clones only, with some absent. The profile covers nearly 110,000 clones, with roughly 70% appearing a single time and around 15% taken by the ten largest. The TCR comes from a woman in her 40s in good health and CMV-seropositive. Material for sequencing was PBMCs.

CDR3 DNA sequence: TGCAGCGTTGAGGGACAAGATTACGAGCAGTACTTC. It specifies CSVEGQDYEQYF. This chain links TRBV29-1 with TRBJ2-7; weak D call: TRBD1 (6 bases). Looked up from germline, CDR1 is SQVTM and CDR2 is ANQGSEA. V lost 3 bases and J 4 bases, leaving 10 bases between the germline ends. CDR3 size: 12 residues.